These 21 T cell receptor beta chains were sequenced from one sample in a study of T cells in Graves' hyperthyroidism and ophthalmopathy. TCR beta CDR3 regions were amplified from RNA. First-round RT-PCR of the TCR CDR3 relied on the HTBI primer set. TCRdb re-called the multiplex PCR reads with MiXCR, one entry per CDR3 protein. This sample yields roughly 660,000 distinct CDR3 sequences, of which about 18% are seen a single time; about 16% belongs to the top ten. The specimen was blood. The source is a man aged 45-65 years with Graves' hyperthyroidism.

The chain uses TRBV7-3 and TRBJ2-3, with TRBD2 matching 8 bases. Germline-derived CDR1 and CDR2 are SGHTA and FQGTGA. The CDR3 is 14 residues long. Germline trimming cut 5 bases from V and 4 bases from J; bases unmatched to any gene: 5. In DNA form, the CDR3 reads TGTGCCAGCAGCGCGGGACTAGATGCAGATACGCAGTATTTT. It encodes CASSAGLDADTQYF. The whole variable domain, remainder taken from reference TRBV7-3 and TRBJ2-3, is GAGVSQTPSNKVTEKGKYVELRCDPISGHTALYWYRQSLGQGPEFLIYFQGTGAADDSGLPNDRFFAVRPEGSVSTLKIQRTERGDSAVYLCASSAGLDADTQYFGPGTRLTVL.

Worth noting for this clonotype: At one end the junction does not follow the germline gene, possibly because of a read error. V gene TRBV10-2 combines with J gene TRBJ1-6; 9 bases line up with TRBD1. The CDR3 is 14 residues long. Germline assignment: CDR1 WSHSY and CDR2 SAAADI. The CDR3 DNA reads as TGCGCCAACAGTGACAGGGGGTATAATTCACCCCTCCACTTT. This translates into CANSDRGYNSPLHF.

The rearrangement links TRBV28 to TRBJ2-7; D not certain. V lost 5 bases and J lost 0, with 8 bases in between. The germline V gene has CDR1 MDHEN and CDR2 SYDVKM. This CDR3 spans 13 amino acids. CDR3 sequence: CASSKISSYEQYF. The DNA for the CDR3 is TGTGCCAGCAGTAAAATTAGCTCCTACGAGCAGTACTTC.

This clonotype was detected many times. This chain joins TRBV28 and TRBJ2-2, with 7 bases identical to TRBD1. Germline V gene sequence: CDR1 MDHEN, CDR2 SYDVKM. There are 17 residues in the CDR3. The V and J ends lost 3 bases and 1 base, in that order; junction bases with no gene match: 8. CDR3 bases: TGTGCCAGCAGTTTGGCAGGGGGATACTTGAACACCGGGGAGCTGTTTTTT. Translation: CASSLAGGYLNTGELFF.

This clonotype was seen ten or more times. V gene TRBV28 combines with J gene TRBJ1-2, with D maybe TRBD1 (5 bases). There are 17 residues in the CDR3. Trimming shortened V by 7 bases and J by 4 bases, and 25 bases separated the two germline ends. Germline V gene data show CDR1 as MDHEN and CDR2 as SYDVKM. The CDR3 loop reads CASIEGEGGPFSYGYTF. The CDR3 region has the DNA TGTGCCAGCATCGAAGGGGAGGGAGGGCCCTTTAGCTATGGCTACACCTTC.

This clonotype was counted ten times or more. The J gene is TRBJ1-1, the V gene TRBV5-8; D gene ambiguous. Germline lookup yields CDR1 SGHTS and CDR2 YDEGEE. This CDR3 region has 14 residues. Trimming took 1 base from V and 4 from J, leaving 11 bases between them. The CDR3 loop reads CASSLFRTTTEAFF. The DNA for the CDR3 is TGTGCCAGCAGCTTGTTTCGGACGACCACTGAAGCTTTCTTT.

This clonotype came up a few times. The CDR3: CASSAPGLAGNNNEQFF. In DNA form, the CDR3 reads TGTGCCAGCAGCGCACCGGGACTAGCGGGAAACAACAATGAGCAGTTCTTC. The V call is TRBV7-2, the J call TRBJ2-1, with 13 bases aligning to TRBD2. The CDR3 consists of 17 residues. V lost 5 bases to trimming and J lost 5 bases; unmatched junction nucleotides: 9. Germline CDR1 SGHTA, CDR2 FQGNSA.

This clonotype was seen a handful of times. The rearrangement joins TRBV20-1 to TRBJ2-2; D unclear. This CDR3 comprises 15 residues. The germline V gene encodes CDR1 DFQATT and CDR2 SNEGSKA (reference sequence). Trimming left V 0 bases short and J 6 bases short, with 14 bases between. The CDR3 DNA reads as TGCAGTGCTAGAGATACGACTCGAGGCCCCGGGGAGCTGTTTTTT. Translation gives CSARDTTRGPGELFF.

This clonotype was counted between two and nine times. The rearrangement joins TRBV28 to TRBJ1-6, with 8 bases matching TRBD1. The germline V gene encodes CDR1 MDHEN and CDR2 SYDVKM. Trimming removed 5 bases from V and 7 bases from J; junction bases left unmatched: 10. The CDR3 sequence is 16 residues long. The CDR3 coding sequence is TGTGCCAGCAGTACCCTTGGACAGGGCGGGAATTCACCCCTCCACTTT. Translated: CASSTLGQGGNSPLHF.

The chain is built from TRBV19 and TRBJ2-3; 7 positions agree with TRBD2. The germline V gene has CDR1 LNHDA and CDR2 SQIVND (reference sequence). The ends lost 6 bases at V and 6 bases at J; junction bases unmatched: 9. The CDR3 runs 14 residues. DNA of the CDR3: TGTGCCAGTAGGGTTCCGGGACTAAGGGATACGCAGTATTTT. As protein: CASRVPGLRDTQYF.

This clonotype appeared many times. CDR3 sequence reads: CASLPADLNTGELFF. DNA for the CDR3: TGTGCCAGCCTTCCGGCCGACCTGAACACCGGGGAGCTGTTTTTT. The genes are TRBV28 and TRBJ2-2; D ambiguous. The CDR3 covers 15 residues. V was trimmed by 8 bases and J by 1 base, leaving 14 bases between them. Per germline, CDR1 MDHEN and CDR2 SYDVKM.

This clonotype was observed a few times. The rearrangement joins TRBV7-9 to TRBJ1-1, with 9 nucleotides matching TRBD1. Unmatched junction bases numbered 10, after V lost 6 bases and J lost 5 bases. Germline CDR1 SEHNR, CDR2 FQNEAQ (reference sequence). The CDR3 has 15 amino acids. Here the CDR3 reads CASSFPGQGGTEAFF. The DNA for the CDR3 is TGTGCCAGCAGTTTTCCGGGACAGGGAGGGACTGAAGCTTTCTTT.

The sample holds many counts of this clonotype. V gene TRBV24-1 combines with J gene TRBJ2-2; 10 nucleotides line up with TRBD1. Trimming at V came to 4 bases and at J to 6 bases, leaving 7 bases not matched to a gene. Per germline, CDR1 KGHDR and CDR2 SFDVKD. The CDR3 extends over 16 amino acids. This CDR3 reads CATSESGTGDPGELFF. The DNA for the CDR3 is TGTGCCACCAGTGAGTCCGGGACAGGGGATCCCGGGGAGCTGTTTTTT.

This clonotype was seen many times. This rearrangement joins TRBV7-2 to TRBJ2-1; TRBD1 matches at 7 bases. V was pared by 5 bases and J by 0 bases, with 4 bases of the junction left unmatched. Germline V gene lookup returns CDR1 SGHTA and CDR2 FQGNSA. This CDR3 comprises 15 residues. For the CDR3, the DNA is TGTGCCAGCAGCGGGACAGTGAGCTCCTACAATGAGCAGTTCTTC. It specifies CASSGTVSSYNEQFF.

This clonotype has only a few counts. The chain recombines TRBV18 with TRBJ2-3, with 10 bases that match TRBD2. The CDR3 contains 17 residues. Germline V CDR1 and CDR2: KGHSH, LQKENI. The ends lost 2 bases at V and 4 bases at J; junction bases unmatched: 9. The CDR3 spells CASSPTSASGSADTQYF. The CDR3 DNA follows: TGTGCCAGCTCACCAACTTCGGCTAGCGGGAGTGCAGATACGCAGTATTTT.

This clonotype appeared many times. This chain uses TRBV20-1 with TRBJ2-3; 9 bases are a match to TRBD1. CDR3 length: 15 residues. V was pared by 3 bases and J by 4 bases, with 8 bases of the junction left unmatched. The germline V gene has CDR1 DFQATT and CDR2 SNEGSKA (reference sequence). The CDR3: CSARAGQGLPDTQYF. CDR3 DNA: TGCAGTGCTAGGGCAGGACAGGGGTTGCCAGATACGCAGTATTTT.

This clonotype was picked up many times. This rearrangement joins TRBV28 to TRBJ2-1, with TRBD2 matching 7 bases. The CDR3 consists of 17 residues. CDR1 and CDR2 from the germline V gene are MDHEN and SYDVKM. V lost 5 bases and J lost 3; bases outside the gene matches: 13. CDR3 sequence (DNA): TGTGCCAGCAGTGCTAGCGGAACACCCTCTCTCTACAATGAGCAGTTCTTC. Its translation is CASSASGTPSLYNEQFF.

This clonotype was seen many times. This chain joins TRBV2 and TRBJ2-1, with D possibly being TRBD1 (5 bases). The CDR3 extends over 11 amino acids. In germline, CDR1 is SNHLY, CDR2 FYNNEI. The ends were cut back, 10 bases at V and 11 bases at J, with 15 bases in the middle. The CDR3 DNA reads TGTGCCACCCTATCCAGGGTGAAGCAGTTCTTC. Its translation: CATLSRVKQFF.

This clonotype has a handful of counts. The chain couples TRBV10-3 to TRBJ2-1, with 9 bases fitting TRBD2. The CDR3 loop spans 15 amino acids. V lost 4 bases, J lost 7 bases, and 8 bases stayed unmatched. From germline, CDR1 is ENHRY and CDR2 SYGVKD. The CDR3: CAISGMAGGRNEQFF. As DNA, the CDR3 is TGTGCCATCAGTGGAATGGCGGGAGGGCGGAATGAGCAGTTCTTC.

The genes are TRBV27 and TRBJ2-2; 10 nucleotides agree with TRBD1. With 6 bases clipped from V and 2 bases from J, the junction kept 12 bases outside the gene matches. Germline V gene sequence: CDR1 MNHEY, CDR2 SMNVEV (reference sequence). The CDR3 consists of 18 residues. The CDR3 protein is CASSRALTGGYNTGELFF. For the CDR3, the DNA is TGTGCCAGCAGCCGCGCTTTGACAGGGGGCTATAACACCGGGGAGCTGTTTTTT.

This clonotype was observed many times. The V and J genes are TRBV30 and TRBJ2-5, with D perhaps matching TRBD1 (5 bases). CDR1 and CDR2 (germline): GTSNPN, SVGIG (reference sequence). The CDR3 runs to 13 residues. V shed 2 bases and J shed 2 bases, with 9 bases lying between them. Here the CDR3 reads CAWSKGQQETQYF. The CDR3 nucleotides read TGTGCCTGGAGTAAGGGGCAGCAAGAGACCCAGTACTTC.